A single sample is the source of the 32 T cell receptor beta chains below, sequenced in a study of human T cells and chemical hapten exposure. Time point given: patch test 3, about 24 weeks after DPC sensitization. Treatment here: therapeutic diphenylcyclopropenone sensitization with weekly scalp DPC. TCRdb re-called the RACE reads with MiXCR, one entry per CDR3 protein. The table lists just under 65,000 distinct CDR3 sequences, approximately 11% of them singletons. Sequenced here: whole blood, sampled in connection with sensitization to the hapten diphenylcyclopropenone (DPC). The source is a woman under 40 with alopecia areata. Some clones in this sample may be carry-over from other donors' samples.

V and J are TRBV6-2 or TRBV6-3 and TRBJ1-2; D possibly corresponds to TRBD1 (6 bases). Germline values: CDR1 MNHEY, CDR2 SVGEGT. V was pared by 4 bases and J by 2 bases, with 20 bases between. The CDR3 spans 17 residues. In DNA, the CDR3 is TGTGCCAGCAGTTGGAACTCCCCGACAGGCCGAAACTATGGCTACACCTTC. As protein: CASSWNSPTGRNYGYTF.

This clonotype was seen many times. The chain is built from TRBV11-3 and TRBJ1-1; D may be TRBD1 (6 bases). This CDR3 region has 15 residues. Germline CDR1 and CDR2: SGHNT and YENEEA. V dropped 5 bases and J dropped 1 base, with 14 bases sitting between them. CDR3 DNA sequence: TGTGCCAGCAGCCCCGAACGGGGGCAGAACACTGAAGCTTTCTTT. This encodes CASSPERGQNTEAFF.

A few counts support this clonotype. The chain recombines TRBV7-9 with TRBJ1-3; D unresolved. The CDR3 sequence is 11 residues long. Trimming removed 11 bases at V and 3 bases at J, with 8 bases between. Germline V gives CDR1 SEHNR, CDR2 FQNEAQ (reference sequence). CDR3 coding DNA: TGTGCCCTGATGATTGGAAACACCATATATTTT. Its protein is CALMIGNTIYF.

This clonotype was observed a handful of times. The chain couples TRBV5-6 to TRBJ1-5; perhaps TRBD1 as D (6 bases). Trimming left V 4 bases short and J 4 bases short, with 15 bases between. The CDR3 spans 15 residues. Germline assignment: CDR1 SGHDT and CDR2 YYEEEE. The CDR3 nucleotides are TGTGCCAGCAGCCCGAGGCAGGGGAGGAATCAGCCCCAGCATTTT. Translation gives CASSPRQGRNQPQHF.

This clonotype has ten or more counts. V is TRBV5-1 and J is TRBJ2-2; TRBD1 agrees at 12 bases. CDR3 size: 17 residues. V lost 3 bases and J lost 6; bases outside the gene matches: 9. The germline V gene has CDR1 SGHRS and CDR2 YFSETQ. The CDR3 DNA sequence: TGCGCCAGCAGCTCCCCCCCGGGACAGGGGGCGTCCGGGGAGCTGTTTTTT. Translating gives CASSSPPGQGASGELFF.

The J gene is TRBJ1-5, the V gene TRBV12-2; the tabulated D call, TRBD1, remains unverified against the DNA. TRBV12-2 is given as a pseudogene. The CDR3 is made up of 17 amino acids. CDR3 protein: CASRLFGTAPMDQPQHF. CDR3 bases: TGTGCAAGTCGCTTATTTGGGACAGCCCCCATGGATCAGCCCCAGCATTTT.

This clonotype came up many times. The chain is built from TRBV6-5 and TRBJ1-5; D may be TRBD1 (6 bases). Trimming took 0 bases from V and 2 from J, leaving 11 bases between them. This CDR3 is 16 amino acids long. Germline CDR1 and CDR2: MNHEY and SVGAGI. The CDR3, as DNA: TGTGCCAGCAGTTACTCTGGGGGCTTGGGCAATCAGCCCCAGCATTTT. Amino acids: CASSYSGGLGNQPQHF.

This rearrangement joins TRBV5-1 to TRBJ2-2; the match to TRBD1 covers 9 bases. CDR3 length equals 15 residues. The V segment lost 5 bases and the J segment 3 bases; nucleotides outside the gene matches: 5. Germline CDR1 is SGHRS and CDR2 is YFSETQ. CDR3 DNA sequence: TGCGCCAGCAGACTACAGGGGGCCCACACCGGGGAGCTGTTTTTT. Its protein product is CASRLQGAHTGELFF. Full variable domain (outside the CDR3, taken from reference TRBV5-1 and TRBJ2-2): KAGVTQTPRYLIKTRGQQVTLSCSPISGHRSVSWYQQTPGQGLQFLFEYFSETQRNKGNFPGRFSGRQFSNSRSEMNVSTLELGDSALYLCASRLQGAHTGELFFGEGSRLTVL.

Written as DNA, the CDR3 is TGCGCCAGCAGCTTGCAGGGTTACGAGCAGTACTTC. Its translation is CASSLQGYEQYF. The V gene is TRBV5-1, the J gene TRBJ2-7; a weak D match, TRBD1 (5 bases). This CDR3 contains 12 residues. Germline V gene data show CDR1 as SGHRS and CDR2 as YFSETQ. V dropped 1 base and J dropped 4 bases, with 6 bases sitting between them.

This clonotype was counted between two and nine times. V gene TRBV5-4 combines with J gene TRBJ1-1; 10 bases match TRBD1. V was clipped by 4 bases and J by 5 bases; unmatched bases: 5. The CDR3 has 14 amino acids. Looked up from germline, CDR1 is SGHNT and CDR2 is YYREEE (reference sequence). CDR3 nucleotides: TGTGCCAGCAGCACCGCGGGACAGGGGACTGAAGCTTTCTTT. As protein: CASSTAGQGTEAFF.

This clonotype was seen at least ten times. The V call is TRBV7-8, the J call TRBJ2-2; 11 bases line up with TRBD2. After removal of 5 bases from V and 0 bases from J, the junction contained 14 bases not matched to a gene. Germline V gene sequence: CDR1 SGHVS, CDR2 FQNEAQ. The CDR3 loop spans 20 amino acids. The CDR3 reads CASSVRFVLAGGPNTGELFF. The DNA for the CDR3 is TGTGCCAGCAGCGTCCGATTTGTCCTAGCGGGGGGTCCGAACACCGGGGAGCTGTTTTTT.

This clonotype showed up many times. The CDR3: CASSLAHGGVSTDTQYF. DNA of the CDR3: TGTGCCAGCAGTTTAGCGCATGGCGGGGTTAGCACAGATACGCAGTATTTT. The chain links TRBV12-3 or TRBV12-4 to TRBJ2-3, with D possibly being TRBD2 (6 bases). V lost 0 bases and J lost 0, with 13 bases in between. This CDR3 is built from 17 residues.

The gene calls are TRBV20-1 and TRBJ2-1, with 7 bases that match TRBD2. With 5 bases clipped from V and 12 bases from J, the junction kept 10 bases outside the gene matches. Germline V CDR1 and CDR2: DFQATT, SNEGSKA (reference sequence). This CDR3 has 12 amino acids. Written as DNA, the CDR3 is TGCAGTGCTCCCTTACCGGGACTACCGCAGTTCTTC. Protein: CSAPLPGLPQFF.

This chain joins TRBV14 and TRBJ2-7; the D call may be TRBD1 or TRBD2 (5 bases each). V was cut by 0 bases and J by 3 bases, with 12 bases left in between. The length of the CDR3 is 15 residues. CDR1 is SGHDN, CDR2 FVKESK, per germline. The CDR3 reads CASSQDMGPYYEQYF. The DNA for the CDR3 is TGTGCCAGCAGCCAAGATATGGGACCATACTACGAGCAGTACTTC.

This clonotype was seen more than once but under ten times. This sequence joins TRBV11-3 and TRBJ2-2, with TRBD1 matching 9 bases. Germline V CDR1 and CDR2: SGHNT, YENEEA. The CDR3 contains 14 residues. Losses at the gene ends were 6 bases for V and 5 bases for J; bases not matched to a gene: 4. This CDR3 is CASRKQGATGELFF. In DNA, the CDR3 is TGTGCCAGCAGGAAACAGGGGGCAACCGGGGAGCTGTTTTTT.

This clonotype was seen many times. The chain links TRBV12-3 or TRBV12-4 to TRBJ1-1; D ambiguous. Trimming stripped 4 bases from V and 7 bases from J, with 10 bases between. The CDR3 is made up of 12 amino acids. This CDR3 reads CASSSEGLEAFF. In DNA, the CDR3 is TGTGCCAGCAGTTCGGAAGGGCTTGAAGCTTTCTTT.

The chain links TRBV12-3 or TRBV12-4 to TRBJ2-7; D not certain. The CDR3 contains 13 residues. V gave up 6 bases and J gave up 6 bases, with 15 bases separating them. The CDR3 loop reads CASSPGGSSEQYF. DNA of the CDR3: TGTGCCAGCAGCCCCGGTGGTAGTTCCGAGCAGTACTTC.

This clonotype was observed many times. The chain links TRBV4-2 to TRBJ1-2; 10 bases are a match to TRBD1. The CDR3 is made up of 16 amino acids. V lost 0 bases, J lost 2 bases, and 3 bases stayed unmatched. Germline V gene data show CDR1 as LGHNA and CDR2 as YNFKEQ. CDR3 sequence: CASSQDQGQGNYGYTF. In DNA, the CDR3 is TGTGCCAGCAGCCAAGATCAGGGACAGGGGAACTATGGCTACACCTTC.

As to this clonotype: One end of the junction fails to match germline, which may point to a read error. This chain uses TRBV6-6 with TRBJ1-3; D not resolved. Germline V lookup: CDR1 MNHNY, CDR2 SVGAGI (reference sequence). The CDR3 extends over 11 amino acids. CDR3 sequence (DNA): TGTACCAGCAGTTCTGGAAACACCATATATTTT. It codes for CTSSSGNTIYF.

This clonotype was seen ten or more times. The V gene is TRBV6-6, the J gene TRBJ1-5; D unresolved. V gave up 2 bases and J gave up 2 bases, with 7 bases separating them. The CDR3 runs to 14 residues. Germline V CDR1 and CDR2: MNHNY, SVGAGI (reference sequence). The chain's CDR3 is CASSYREGNQPQHF. The CDR3 nucleotides read TGTGCCAGCAGTTACAGGGAAGGCAATCAGCCCCAGCATTTT.

This clonotype was observed many times. The rearrangement links TRBV6-6 to TRBJ2-1, with D unclear. CDR3 length: 13 residues. Trimming left V 6 bases short and J 6 bases short, with 12 bases between. Germline lookup yields CDR1 MNHNY and CDR2 SVGAGI (reference sequence). The CDR3, as DNA: TGTGCCAGCAGACTCTATAGAGGCAATGAGCAGTTCTTC. Protein: CASRLYRGNEQFF.

In its sample, this clonotype was seen a few times. The chain has TRBV28 and TRBJ1-1; D is uncertain. Per germline, CDR1 MDHEN and CDR2 SYDVKM. V dropped 7 bases and J dropped 4 bases, with 10 bases sitting between them. This CDR3 is built from 12 residues. Here the CDR3 DNA reads TGTGCCAGCAAGTCTGGAGGCACTGAAGCTTTCTTT. Translation: CASKSGGTEAFF. Full variable domain (outside the CDR3, taken from reference TRBV28 and TRBJ1-1): DVKVTQSSRYLVKRTGEKVFLECVQDMDHENMFWYRQDPGLGLRLIYFSYDVKMKEKGDIPEGYSVSREKKERFSLILESASTNQTSMYLCASKSGGTEAFFGQGTRLTVV.

The chain links TRBV7-3 to TRBJ2-1, with a weak D call TRBD2 (6 bases). The CDR3 extends over 15 amino acids. V shed 1 base and J shed 10 bases, with 17 bases lying between them. Germline V CDR1 and CDR2: SGHTA, FQGTGA. Here the CDR3 reads CASSLSGEEREEQFF. As DNA, the CDR3 is TGTGCCAGCAGCTTAAGCGGGGAGGAACGAGAGGAGCAGTTCTTC.

This clonotype was recorded only once. The chain joins TRBV12-5 to TRBJ2-1, with 14 bases lining up with TRBD2. The CDR3 contains 17 residues. CDR1 and CDR2 from the germline V gene are LGHNT and FRNRAP. J gave up 8 bases and V 6 bases, and 12 bases lay outside the gene matches. The CDR3 sequence: CASGPGLAGGIIDEQFF. The DNA for the CDR3 is TGTGCTAGTGGCCCCGGACTAGCGGGGGGCATTATCGATGAGCAGTTCTTC.

Many counts were recorded for this clonotype. The chain has TRBV20-1 and TRBJ1-2, with a weak D call TRBD1 (5 bases). Germline V lookup: CDR1 DFQATT, CDR2 SNEGSKA (reference sequence). The V gene lost 3 bases and the J gene lost 6 bases, with 5 bases spanning the gap. The CDR3 runs to 10 residues. As DNA, the CDR3 is TGCAGTGCTAGCAGGGATGGCTACACCTTC. Translating it yields CSASRDGYTF.

This clonotype was observed many times. The chain carries TRBV7-6 and TRBJ1-3; D is perhaps TRBD1 (5 bases). Germline loops: CDR1 SGHVS, CDR2 FNYEAQ. Trimming took 0 bases from V and 0 from J, leaving 9 bases between them. The CDR3 runs 16 residues. CDR3 amino acids: CASSLARGRSGNTIYF. For the CDR3, the DNA is TGTGCCAGCAGCTTAGCGCGGGGACGCTCTGGAAACACCATATATTTT. The whole variable domain, remainder taken from reference TRBV7-6 and TRBJ1-3, is GAGVSQSPRYKVTKRGQDVALRCDPISGHVSLYWYRQALGQGPEFLTYFNYEAQQDKSGLPNDRFSAERPEGSISTLTIQRTEQRDSAMYRCASSLARGRSGNTIYFGEGSWLTVV.

The V call is TRBV12-3 or TRBV12-4, the J call TRBJ2-7, with D possibly TRBD1 on 6 matching bases. The CDR3 totals 15 residues. The V end was cut by 4 bases, the J end by 0 bases, with 13 bases between. The CDR3 DNA follows: TGTGCCAGCAGTTCCCAAGACAGGCTCTCCTACGAGCAGTACTTC. It codes for CASSSQDRLSYEQYF.

This clonotype appeared a few times. CDR3: CSAKDLGETQYF. As DNA, the CDR3 is TGCAGTGCCAAGGACCTGGGGGAGACCCAGTACTTC. The chain couples TRBV20-1 to TRBJ2-5; D not certain. Germline CDR1 DFQATT, CDR2 SNEGSKA (reference sequence). Trimming shortened V by 6 bases and J by 5 bases, and 13 bases separated the two germline ends. The CDR3 length is 12 residues.

This clonotype was recorded at least ten times. The chain combines TRBV6-2 or TRBV6-3 with TRBJ2-7; maybe TRBD1 (5 bases). In germline, CDR1 is MNHEY, CDR2 SVGEGT. The length of the CDR3 is 16 residues. Trimming stripped 2 bases from V and 4 bases from J, with 18 bases between. CDR3 DNA: TGTGCCAGCAGTTACCCACCTTGGCAGGGCTATTACGAGCAGTACTTC. Translation gives CASSYPPWQGYYEQYF.

The chain carries TRBV5-1 and TRBJ1-1; D not resolved. This CDR3 has 14 residues. The germline gives CDR1 SGHRS, CDR2 YFSETQ. V was pared by 2 bases and J by 3 bases, with 11 bases between. The CDR3 loop is CASSLGGIYTEAFF. DNA for the CDR3: TGCGCCAGCAGCTTAGGCGGGATTTACACTGAAGCTTTCTTT.

The rearrangement uses TRBV6-1 and TRBJ1-1; D call uncertain. Germline-derived CDR1 and CDR2 are MNHNS and SASEGT. The CDR3 sequence is 11 residues long. Trimming removed 8 bases from V and 0 bases from J, with 4 bases in between. The CDR3 is CASVMNTEAFF. CDR3 DNA sequence: TGTGCCAGCGTAATGAACACTGAAGCTTTCTTT.

This clonotype appeared many times. The chain uses TRBV18 and TRBJ1-6; 7 bases are a match to TRBD1. Germline CDR1 reads KGHSH; CDR2 reads LQKENI. V lost 0 bases, J lost 7 bases, and 3 bases stayed unmatched. This CDR3 has 15 amino acids. The CDR3 coding sequence is TGTGCCAGCTCACCACCGCAGGGGGACAATTCACCCCTCCACTTT. Protein sequence: CASSPPQGDNSPLHF. The variable domain in full, with the rest retrieved from reference TRBV18 and TRBJ1-6, is NAGVMQNPRHLVRRRGQEARLRCSPMKGHSHVYWYRQLPEEGLKFMVYLQKENIIDESGMPKERFSAEFPKEGPSILRIQQVVRGDSAAYFCASSPPQGDNSPLHFGNGTRLTVT.